This TCR beta chain is from a study of response to subunit inactivated influenza vaccine. A note on this clonotype: Its antigen is unidentified.

Study observations and caveats: Few new T cells, the authors suggested, are recruited by each seasonal influenza vaccination.

In TCRdb, the RT-PCR reads were re-called with MiXCR into one record per CDR3 protein. The data show around 580,000 distinct CDR3 sequences, about 12% seen once. The input for sequencing was PBMCs from blood, taken on the day of vaccination. This TCR was recovered from a man in his forties or fifties who received an inactivated influenza vaccine.

CDR3 sequence: CASSQGTGSATDTQYF. In DNA, the CDR3 is TGTGCCAGCAGCCAAGGGACAGGGAGTGCCACAGATACGCAGTATTTT. The rearrangement links TRBV3-1 to TRBJ2-3, with 8 bases that match TRBD1. The germline CDR1 and CDR2 sequences are LGHDT and YNNKEL (reference sequence). The CDR3 runs to 16 residues. Trimming cost V 1 base and J 2 bases; bases outside gene matches: 5.